This T cell receptor (beta chain) was identified during a study of blood T cell repertoires in COVID-19. Sequenced by immunoSEQ multiplex PCR; TCRdb stores in-frame clones only, minus some. The sample includes 500,000 or so clones, 87% of them seen just once. The study drew participants aged about 18 to 95 years from 20 to 30 US areas. This CDR3 is 17 amino acids long. V lost 0 bases to trimming and J lost 0 bases, with 14 bases between them. This TCR was recovered from a woman between 18 and 29 years old who had recovered from COVID-19. V and J are TRBV23-1 and TRBJ1-1; D unresolved. TRBV23-1 carries the ORF label, with uncertain function. Sequencing was performed on PBMCs or T cells enriched from blood (not recorded which). The CDR3 protein is CASSQSPFREMNTEAFF. CDR3 nucleotides: TGCGCCAGCAGTCAATCGCCTTTTCGGGAGATGAACACTGAAGCTTTCTTT.